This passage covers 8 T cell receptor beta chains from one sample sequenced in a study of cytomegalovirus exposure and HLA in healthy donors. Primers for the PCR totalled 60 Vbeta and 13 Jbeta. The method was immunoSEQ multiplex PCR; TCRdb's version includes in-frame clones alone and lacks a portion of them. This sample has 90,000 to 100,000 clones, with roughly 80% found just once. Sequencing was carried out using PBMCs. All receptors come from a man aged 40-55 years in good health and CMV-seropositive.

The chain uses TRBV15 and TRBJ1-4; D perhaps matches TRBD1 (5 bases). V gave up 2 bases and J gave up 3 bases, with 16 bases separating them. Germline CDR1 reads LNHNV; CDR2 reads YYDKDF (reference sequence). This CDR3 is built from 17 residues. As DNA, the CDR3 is TGTGCCACCAGCAGAAATTCAGATGCAGGGTCTAATGAAAAACTGTTTTTT. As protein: CATSRNSDAGSNEKLFF.

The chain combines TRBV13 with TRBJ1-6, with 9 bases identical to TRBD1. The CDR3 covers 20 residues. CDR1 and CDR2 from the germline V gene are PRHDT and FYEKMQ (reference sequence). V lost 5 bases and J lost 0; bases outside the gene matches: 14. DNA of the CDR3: TGTGCCAGCAGCAACCGACAGGGACAGGGCGGGAGCTCCTATAATTCACCCCTCCACTTT. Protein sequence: CASSNRQGQGGSSYNSPLHF. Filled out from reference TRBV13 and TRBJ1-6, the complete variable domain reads AAGVIQSPRHLIKEKRETATLKCYPIPRHDTVYWYQQGPGQDPQFLISFYEKMQSDKGSIPDRFSAQQFSDYHSELNMSSLELGDSALYFCASSNRQGQGGSSYNSPLHFGNGTRLTVT.

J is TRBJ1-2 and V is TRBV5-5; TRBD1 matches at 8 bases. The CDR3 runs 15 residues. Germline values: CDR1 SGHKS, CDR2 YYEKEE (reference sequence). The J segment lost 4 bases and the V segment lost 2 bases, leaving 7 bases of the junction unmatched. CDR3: CASSFYTGGLYGYTF. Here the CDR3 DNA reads TGTGCCAGCAGCTTTTACACAGGGGGGCTCTATGGCTACACCTTC.

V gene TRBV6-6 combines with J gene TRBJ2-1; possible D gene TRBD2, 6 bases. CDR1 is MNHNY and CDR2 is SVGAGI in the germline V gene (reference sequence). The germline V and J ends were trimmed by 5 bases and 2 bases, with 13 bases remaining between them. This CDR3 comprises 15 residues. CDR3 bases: TGTGCCAGCAGTCTGGAGGGCCAAGCCTACAATGAGCAGTTCTTC. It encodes CASSLEGQAYNEQFF.

CDR3 DNA sequence: TGCGCCAGCAGTGACAGCAATTCACCCCTCCACTTT. Translating gives CASSDSNSPLHF. The chain uses TRBV5-1 and TRBJ1-6; a possible D gene is TRBD1 (5 bases). Germline CDR1 SGHRS, CDR2 YFSETQ. Deletions cut 5 bases from V and 7 bases from J, with 7 bases between. The CDR3 spans 12 residues.

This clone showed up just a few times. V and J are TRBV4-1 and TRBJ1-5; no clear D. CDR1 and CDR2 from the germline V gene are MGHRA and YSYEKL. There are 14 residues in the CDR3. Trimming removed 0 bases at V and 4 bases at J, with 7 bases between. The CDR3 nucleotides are TGCGCCAGCAGCCAAGATCATCGGAATCAGCCCCAGCATTTT. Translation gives CASSQDHRNQPQHF.

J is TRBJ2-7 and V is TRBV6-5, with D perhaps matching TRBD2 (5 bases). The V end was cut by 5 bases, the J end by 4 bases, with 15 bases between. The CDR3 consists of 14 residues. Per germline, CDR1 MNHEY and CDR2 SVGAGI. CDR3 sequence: CASSRSGEGYEQYF. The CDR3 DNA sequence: TGTGCCAGCAGTCGGTCCGGGGAAGGGTACGAGCAGTACTTC.

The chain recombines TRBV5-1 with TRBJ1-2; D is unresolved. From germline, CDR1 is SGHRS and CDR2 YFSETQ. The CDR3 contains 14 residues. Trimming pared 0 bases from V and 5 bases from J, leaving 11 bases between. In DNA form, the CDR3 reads TGCGCCAGCAGCTTGGCCGGGTTGGAATATGGCTACACCTTC. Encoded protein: CASSLAGLEYGYTF. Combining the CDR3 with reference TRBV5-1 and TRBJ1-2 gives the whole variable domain KAGVTQTPRYLIKTRGQQVTLSCSPISGHRSVSWYQQTPGQGLQFLFEYFSETQRNKGNFPGRFSGRQFSNSRSEMNVSTLELGDSALYLCASSLAGLEYGYTFGSGTRLTVV.